These 18 T cell receptor beta chains were sequenced from one sample in a study of T cell responses to AZD1222 COVID-19 vaccine. Some clones are missing from TCRdb's copy, which holds only in-frame ones; the method was immunoSEQ multiplex PCR. The data show around 100,000 clones, 75% to 95% seen once. The sample here was peripheral blood, taken on day 0 of AZD1222 vaccination. The receptors were gathered from an adult in good health.

V gene TRBV28 combines with J gene TRBJ1-1; TRBD1 aligns across 9 bases. The CDR3 has 15 amino acids. Germline V CDR1 and CDR2: MDHEN, SYDVKM. V lost 6 bases and J lost 1; bases outside the gene matches: 6. CDR3 sequence (DNA): TGTGCCAGCAGCCCGCCGGGACAGGGGAACACTGAAGCTTTCTTT. Encoded protein: CASSPPGQGNTEAFF. The whole variable domain, filled in from reference TRBV28 and TRBJ1-1, reads DVKVTQSSRYLVKRTGEKVFLECVQDMDHENMFWYRQDPGLGLRLIYFSYDVKMKEKGDIPEGYSVSREKKERFSLILESASTNQTSMYLCASSPPGQGNTEAFFGQGTRLTVV.

CDR3 sequence: CASGVGTGDIEQFF. The CDR3 region has the DNA TGTGCCAGCGGTGTCGGGACAGGGGACATTGAGCAGTTCTTC. The rearrangement uses TRBV28 and TRBJ2-1, with 10 bases identical to TRBD1. The CDR3 runs 14 residues. V gave up 8 bases and J gave up 9 bases; unmatched junction bases: 10. Per the germline V gene, CDR1 is MDHEN and CDR2 is SYDVKM.

CDR3 bases: TGTGCCAGCAGACCAGGGGGAGGTGGCAATCAGCCCCAGCATTTT. Amino acid sequence: CASRPGGGGNQPQHF. V gene TRBV28 combines with J gene TRBJ1-5; 7 bases map to TRBD1. CDR1 and CDR2 (germline): MDHEN, SYDVKM. The CDR3 consists of 15 residues. V gave up 6 bases and J gave up 2 bases; unmatched junction bases: 7.

This rearrangement joins TRBV18 to TRBJ1-1; weak D call: TRBD1 (5 bases). This CDR3 has 16 amino acids. Trimming pared 1 base from V and 3 bases from J, leaving 15 bases between. Germline CDR1 KGHSH, CDR2 LQKENI. DNA of the CDR3: TGTGCCAGCTCACCACAGTCGAGGGTGGGGGACACTGAAGCTTTCTTT. Encoded protein: CASSPQSRVGDTEAFF.

This clone was detected once. This chain uses TRBV7-9 with TRBJ1-1; D is perhaps TRBD1 (5 bases). CDR1 SEHNR and CDR2 FQNEAQ come from the germline V gene (reference sequence). Trimming removed 5 bases from V and 0 bases from J, with 13 bases in between. The CDR3 has 15 amino acids. The CDR3 loop is CASSPDGTVNTEAFF. The CDR3, as DNA: TGTGCCAGCAGCCCAGATGGGACCGTGAACACTGAAGCTTTCTTT.

The CDR3 region is CASSFSYTGTGTEAFF. CDR3 sequence (DNA): TGTGCCAGCAGTTTCTCGTATACAGGGACGGGCACTGAAGCTTTCTTT. This chain joins TRBV27 and TRBJ1-1, with D possibly matching TRBD1 (6 bases). The germline CDR1 and CDR2 sequences are MNHEY and SMNVEV (reference sequence). The CDR3 extends over 16 amino acids. The V gene lost 3 bases and the J gene lost 4 bases, with 18 bases spanning the gap.

The V gene is TRBV18, the J gene TRBJ2-6; D perhaps matches TRBD2 (5 bases). This CDR3 contains 16 residues. Trimming removed 4 bases from V and 1 base from J, with 11 bases in between. Germline V CDR1 and CDR2: KGHSH, LQKENI. In nucleotides, the CDR3 is TGTGCCAGCTCACTTATAGGCGGGTCTGGGGCCAACGTCCTGACTTTC. Residues: CASSLIGGSGANVLTF.

This chain links TRBV5-1 with TRBJ2-7; TRBD1 matches at 11 bases. Losses at the gene ends were 0 bases for V and 4 bases for J; bases not matched to a gene: 3. The germline V gene encodes CDR1 SGHRS and CDR2 YFSETQ. This CDR3 contains 15 residues. The CDR3 reads CASSLGTGGWYEQYF. CDR3 DNA sequence: TGCGCCAGCAGCTTGGGGACAGGGGGCTGGTACGAGCAGTACTTC.

This chain connects TRBV5-3 to TRBJ2-2; D uncertain. TRBV5-3 is an ORF; its function is uncertain. V was trimmed by 1 base and J by 6 bases, leaving 16 bases between them. The CDR3 extends over 16 amino acids. The CDR3 DNA is TGTGCCAGAAGCTTGATTTGTTTTCCTTCACCCGGGGAGCTGTTTTTT. Translating gives CARSLICFPSPGELFF.

This clone came up once. The rearrangement joins TRBV19 to TRBJ1-1; D not certain. Per the germline V gene, CDR1 is LNHDA and CDR2 is SQIVND (reference sequence). V was clipped by 6 bases and J by 0 bases, with 11 bases between them. This CDR3 comprises 14 residues. The DNA for the CDR3 is TGTGCCAGTAGCCCGAACCGGATGAACACTGAAGCTTTCTTT. Its protein is CASSPNRMNTEAFF. The variable domain in full, with the rest retrieved from reference TRBV19 and TRBJ1-1, is DGGITQSPKYLFRKEGQNVTLSCEQNLNHDAMYWYRQDPGQGLRLIYYSQIVNDFQKGDIAEGYSVSREKKESFPLTVTSAQKNPTAFYLCASSPNRMNTEAFFGQGTRLTVV.

The gene calls are TRBV5-1 and TRBJ2-3, with D unresolved. Per the germline V gene, CDR1 is SGHRS and CDR2 is YFSETQ. Trimming removed 7 bases from V and 0 bases from J, with 12 bases in between. The CDR3 runs to 14 residues. CDR3 bases: TGCGCCAGCCAAGGGCGACGGAGCACAGATACGCAGTATTTT. Encoded protein: CASQGRRSTDTQYF.

The rearrangement joins TRBV27 to TRBJ2-7; a weak D match, TRBD1 (6 bases). The CDR3 extends over 13 amino acids. With 3 bases removed from V and 7 bases from J, the gap between germline ends came to 13 bases. CDR1 is MNHEY, CDR2 SMNVEV, per germline (reference sequence). CDR3 bases: TGTGCCAGCAGTTTTAGGGGGACGTGGGAGCAGTACTTC. Translating it yields CASSFRGTWEQYF.

This clone has just one count. The chain uses TRBV27 and TRBJ2-7; 7 bases are a match to TRBD1. The CDR3 covers 15 residues. The ends lost 5 bases at V and 2 bases at J; junction bases unmatched: 9. Germline V gives CDR1 MNHEY, CDR2 SMNVEV (reference sequence). CDR3 nucleotides: TGTGCCAGCAGTCCCGGGTGGGGACAGACCTACGAGCAGTACTTC. Its translation is CASSPGWGQTYEQYF.

This clone was found once. This chain uses TRBV28 with TRBJ2-2; 7 bases are shared with TRBD2. This CDR3 contains 17 residues. Germline trimming cut 6 bases from V and 7 bases from J; bases unmatched to any gene: 17. CDR1 MDHEN and CDR2 SYDVKM come from the germline V gene. The CDR3 reads CASRLRDEGGRSGELFF. The CDR3 nucleotides read TGTGCCAGCAGACTCCGGGACGAGGGAGGGCGGAGCGGGGAGCTGTTTTTT. Full variable domain (missing parts from reference TRBV28 and TRBJ2-2): DVKVTQSSRYLVKRTGEKVFLECVQDMDHENMFWYRQDPGLGLRLIYFSYDVKMKEKGDIPEGYSVSREKKERFSLILESASTNQTSMYLCASRLRDEGGRSGELFFGEGSRLTVL.

The chain carries TRBV27 and TRBJ2-1; perhaps TRBD2 as D (6 bases). From germline, CDR1 is MNHEY and CDR2 SMNVEV (reference sequence). CDR3 size: 18 residues. Trimming pared 2 bases from V and 0 bases from J, leaving 17 bases between. The CDR3 nucleotides read TGTGCCAGCAGTTTACGGGACTTAACCCTCGGCTCCTACAATGAGCAGTTCTTC. Its protein is CASSLRDLTLGSYNEQFF.

This chain uses TRBV11-2 with TRBJ1-2; no firm D call. Germline V gene data show CDR1 as SGHAT and CDR2 as FQNNGV. This CDR3 is built from 15 residues. Trimming removed 1 base from V and 2 bases from J, with 11 bases in between. The CDR3 DNA is TGTGCCAGCAGCTTAGTTATCGGGTGGAACTATGGCTACACCTTC. Its protein product is CASSLVIGWNYGYTF.

The chain carries TRBV7-9 and TRBJ1-3; D is ambiguous. Germline-derived CDR1 and CDR2 are SEHNR and FQNEAQ (reference sequence). There are 14 residues in the CDR3. V shed 0 bases and J shed 1 base, with 4 bases lying between them. The CDR3 loop is CASSLASSGNTIYF. Here the CDR3 DNA reads TGTGCCAGCAGCTTAGCCTCATCTGGAAACACCATATATTTT.

This sequence joins TRBV5-1 and TRBJ2-1, with TRBD1 matching over 7 bases. J gave up 2 bases and V 5 bases, and 7 bases lay outside the gene matches. The CDR3 runs to 15 residues. CDR1 SGHRS and CDR2 YFSETQ come from the germline V gene. Written as DNA, the CDR3 is TGCGCCAGCAGGGGCCGGGACAGTACCTACAATGAGCAGTTCTTC. Its protein product is CASRGRDSTYNEQFF. The full variable domain, completed using reference TRBV5-1 and TRBJ2-1, is KAGVTQTPRYLIKTRGQQVTLSCSPISGHRSVSWYQQTPGQGLQFLFEYFSETQRNKGNFPGRFSGRQFSNSRSEMNVSTLELGDSALYLCASRGRDSTYNEQFFGPGTRLTVL.